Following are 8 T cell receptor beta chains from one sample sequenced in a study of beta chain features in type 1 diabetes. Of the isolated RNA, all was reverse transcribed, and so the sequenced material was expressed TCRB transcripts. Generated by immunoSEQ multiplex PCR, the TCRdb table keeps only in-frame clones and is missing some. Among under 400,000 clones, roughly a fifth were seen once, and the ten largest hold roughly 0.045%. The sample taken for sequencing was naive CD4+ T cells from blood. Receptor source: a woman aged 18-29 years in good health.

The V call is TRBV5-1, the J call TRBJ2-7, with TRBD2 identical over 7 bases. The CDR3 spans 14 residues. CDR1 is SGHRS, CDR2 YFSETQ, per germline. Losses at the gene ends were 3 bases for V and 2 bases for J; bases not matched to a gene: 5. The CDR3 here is CASSSQRDAYEQYF. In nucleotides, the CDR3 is TGCGCCAGCAGCTCGCAGCGGGACGCCTACGAGCAGTACTTC.

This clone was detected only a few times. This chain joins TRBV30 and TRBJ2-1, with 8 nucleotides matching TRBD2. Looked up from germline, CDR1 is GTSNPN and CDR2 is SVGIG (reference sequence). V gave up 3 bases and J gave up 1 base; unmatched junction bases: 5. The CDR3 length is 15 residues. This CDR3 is CAWSRLASSYNEQFF. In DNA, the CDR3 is TGTGCCTGGAGCCGACTAGCGTCTTCCTACAATGAGCAGTTCTTC. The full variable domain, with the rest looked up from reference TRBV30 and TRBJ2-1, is SQTIHQWPATLVQPVGSPLSLECTVEGTSNPNLYWYRQAAGRGLQLLFYSVGIGQISSEVPQNLSASRPQDRQFILSSKKLLLSDSGFYLCAWSRLASSYNEQFFGPGTRLTVL.

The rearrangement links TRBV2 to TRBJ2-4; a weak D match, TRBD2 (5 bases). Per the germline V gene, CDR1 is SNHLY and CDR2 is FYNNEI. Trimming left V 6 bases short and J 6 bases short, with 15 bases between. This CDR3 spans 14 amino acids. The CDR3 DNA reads TGTGCCAGCAGGACCGGGATAGAAGGAAACATTCAGTACTTC. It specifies CASRTGIEGNIQYF.

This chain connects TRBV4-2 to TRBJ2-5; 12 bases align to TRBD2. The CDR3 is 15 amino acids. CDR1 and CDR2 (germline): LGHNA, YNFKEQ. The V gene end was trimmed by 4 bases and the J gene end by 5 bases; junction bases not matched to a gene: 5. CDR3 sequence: CASSLLAGGLETQYF. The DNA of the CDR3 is TGTGCCAGCAGCCTGCTAGCGGGGGGGCTGGAGACCCAGTACTTC.

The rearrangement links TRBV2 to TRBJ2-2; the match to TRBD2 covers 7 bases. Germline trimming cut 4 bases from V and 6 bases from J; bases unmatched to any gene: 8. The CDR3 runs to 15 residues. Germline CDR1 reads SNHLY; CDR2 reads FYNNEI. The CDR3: CASSGRREGSGELFF. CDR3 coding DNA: TGTGCCAGCAGTGGACGAAGGGAGGGTTCCGGGGAGCTGTTTTTT.

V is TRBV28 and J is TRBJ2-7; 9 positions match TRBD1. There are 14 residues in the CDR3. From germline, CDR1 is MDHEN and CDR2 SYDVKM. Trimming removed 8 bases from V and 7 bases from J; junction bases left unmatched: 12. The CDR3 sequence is CASLEGTGTKEQYF. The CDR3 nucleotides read TGTGCCAGCCTCGAGGGGACAGGGACGAAGGAGCAGTACTTC.

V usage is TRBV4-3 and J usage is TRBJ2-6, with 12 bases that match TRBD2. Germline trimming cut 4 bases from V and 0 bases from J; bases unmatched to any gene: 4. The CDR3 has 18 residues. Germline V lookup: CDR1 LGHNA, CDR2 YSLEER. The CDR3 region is CASSLLAGGLSGANVLTF. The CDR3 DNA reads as TGCGCCAGCAGCCTACTAGCGGGGGGTCTCTCTGGGGCCAACGTCCTGACTTTC.

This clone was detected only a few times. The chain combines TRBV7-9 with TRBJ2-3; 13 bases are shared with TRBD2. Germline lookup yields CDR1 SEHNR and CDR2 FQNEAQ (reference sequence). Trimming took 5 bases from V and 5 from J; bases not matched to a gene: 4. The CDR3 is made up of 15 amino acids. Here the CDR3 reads CASSLLAGGRDTQYF. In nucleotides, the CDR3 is TGTGCCAGCAGCCTACTAGCGGGGGGGCGAGATACGCAGTATTTT.